These 13 T cell receptor beta chains were all obtained from the same sample, sequenced in a study of cytomegalovirus exposure and HLA in healthy donors. The PCR was carried out with 60 Vbeta primers and 13 Jbeta primers. Clones were sequenced by immunoSEQ multiplex PCR, and TCRdb holds only the in-frame ones, with some missing. Seen here are 130,000 to 150,000 clones, 60% to 80% observed once, and the top ten hold about 0.64%. The material sequenced was PBMCs. The receptors were sampled from a male donor in good health and CMV-seronegative.

J is TRBJ2-6 and V is TRBV6-5; D gene ambiguous. The CDR3 extends over 14 amino acids. The ends were cut back, 7 bases at V and 0 bases at J, with 7 bases in the middle. Looked up from germline, CDR1 is MNHEY and CDR2 is SVGAGI. The CDR3 DNA follows: TGTGCCAGCAACGAGAACTCTGGGGCCAACGTCCTGACTTTC. Amino acids: CASNENSGANVLTF.

V is TRBV5-1 and J is TRBJ2-1; D unclear. The CDR3 sequence is 15 residues long. CDR1 and CDR2 (germline): SGHRS, YFSETQ. Trimming pared 4 bases from V and 0 bases from J, leaving 11 bases between. The CDR3 region has the DNA TGCGCCAGCAGCCCTTACAGTCCCTCCTACAATGAGCAGTTCTTC. Its translation: CASSPYSPSYNEQFF.

The rearrangement joins TRBV4-2 to TRBJ2-7, with D maybe TRBD2 (6 bases). CDR3 length: 16 residues. Trimming removed 3 bases from V and 0 bases from J, with 15 bases in between. The germline gives CDR1 LGHNA, CDR2 YNFKEQ. In DNA, the CDR3 is TGTGCCAGCAGCCAGGCCGGGTCCGGGAGCTCCTACGAGCAGTACTTC. As protein: CASSQAGSGSSYEQYF.

The V and J genes are TRBV15 and TRBJ2-7, with 11 bases that match TRBD2. Germline V lookup: CDR1 LNHNV, CDR2 YYDKDF (reference sequence). This CDR3 is built from 15 residues. V shed 1 base and J 1 base; nucleotides not matched to a gene: 0. The CDR3 region is CATSRGLAGSYEQYF. CDR3 coding DNA: TGTGCCACCAGCAGAGGACTAGCGGGGTCCTACGAGCAGTACTTC. The full variable domain, its missing parts supplied by reference TRBV15 and TRBJ2-7, is DAMVIQNPRYQVTQFGKPVTLSCSQTLNHNVMYWYQQKSSQAPKLLFHYYDKDFNNEADTPDNFQSRRPNTSFCFLDIRSPGLGDTAMYLCATSRGLAGSYEQYFGPGTRLTVT.

This clone was counted a few times. The rearrangement links TRBV9 to TRBJ2-2; no definite D call. V was trimmed by 0 bases and J by 0 bases, leaving 6 bases between them. Germline V gives CDR1 SGDLS, CDR2 YYNGEE. The CDR3 consists of 15 residues. Here the CDR3 reads CASSVEPTNTGELFF. The CDR3 nucleotides read TGTGCCAGCAGCGTAGAACCTACGAACACCGGGGAGCTGTTTTTT.

The rearrangement uses TRBV7-9 and TRBJ2-5; 7 nucleotides match TRBD1. The germline CDR1 and CDR2 sequences are SEHNR and FQNEAQ (reference sequence). After removal of 5 bases from V and 4 bases from J, the junction contained 13 bases not matched to a gene. The CDR3 has 16 residues. The CDR3 is CASSPMERGRGETQYF. DNA of the CDR3: TGTGCCAGCAGCCCGATGGAAAGGGGGCGCGGAGAGACCCAGTACTTC.

The rearrangement uses TRBV5-4 and TRBJ1-6; D unresolved. Germline V gene sequence: CDR1 SGHNT, CDR2 YYREEE (reference sequence). This CDR3 comprises 16 residues. With 0 bases removed from V and 0 bases from J, the gap between germline ends came to 7 bases. CDR3 nucleotides: TGTGCCAGCAGCTTGGGCGTTAGCTCCTATAATTCACCCCTCCACTTT. This translates into CASSLGVSSYNSPLHF.

The chain links TRBV5-1 to TRBJ1-3, with D maybe TRBD1 (6 bases). The CDR3 is 15 residues long. Trimming pared 6 bases from V and 2 bases from J, leaving 15 bases between. The V gene's germline CDR1 is SGHRS and CDR2 YFSETQ. CDR3 coding DNA: TGCGCCAGCAAACCTACAGGGAACGCTGGAAACACCATATATTTT. Protein product: CASKPTGNAGNTIYF.

This clone was detected a few times. The chain has TRBV27 and TRBJ2-7; 11 bases are a match to TRBD1. CDR3 size: 15 residues. Germline V gene lookup returns CDR1 MNHEY and CDR2 SMNVEV (reference sequence). J gave up 3 bases and V 4 bases, and 5 bases lay outside the gene matches. Here the CDR3 DNA reads TGTGCCAGCAGTTCTCTCGGGACAGGGGGCTACGAGCAGTACTTC. Protein sequence: CASSSLGTGGYEQYF.

The DNA of the CDR3 is TGCGCCAGCAGTGAGATCGAGCGAGGAGATACGCAGTATTTT. Protein product: CASSEIERGDTQYF. V and J are TRBV10-1 and TRBJ2-3; no reliable D call. The CDR3 runs 14 residues. Germline CDR1 is WNHNN and CDR2 is SYGVQD (reference sequence). V was pared by 2 bases and J by 5 bases, with 11 bases between.

This chain links TRBV7-9 with TRBJ2-3; D possibly corresponds to TRBD2 (6 bases). The ends were cut back, 5 bases at V and 6 bases at J, with 12 bases in the middle. CDR3 length equals 13 residues. The germline gives CDR1 SEHNR, CDR2 FQNEAQ (reference sequence). CDR3 sequence reads: CASSRLGVDTQYF. CDR3 DNA sequence: TGTGCCAGCAGCAGACTAGGAGTGGATACGCAGTATTTT.

The rearrangement uses TRBV28 and TRBJ2-7; 14 bases are shared with TRBD2. There are 15 residues in the CDR3. The ends lost 5 bases at V and 2 bases at J; junction bases unmatched: 2. The germline CDR1 and CDR2 sequences are MDHEN and SYDVKM. CDR3 bases: TGTGCCAGCAGTCCGGGACTAGCGGGAGCCTACGAGCAGTACTTC. It is translated as CASSPGLAGAYEQYF.

CDR3 in amino acids: CASSEFPSHEQFF. The CDR3 DNA follows: TGTGCCAGCAGTGAGTTCCCCTCACATGAGCAGTTCTTC. The V and J genes are TRBV6-5 and TRBJ2-1; D is unclear. V gave up 5 bases and J gave up 8 bases, with 13 bases separating them. CDR3 length: 13 residues. Germline V gene lookup returns CDR1 MNHEY and CDR2 SVGAGI.